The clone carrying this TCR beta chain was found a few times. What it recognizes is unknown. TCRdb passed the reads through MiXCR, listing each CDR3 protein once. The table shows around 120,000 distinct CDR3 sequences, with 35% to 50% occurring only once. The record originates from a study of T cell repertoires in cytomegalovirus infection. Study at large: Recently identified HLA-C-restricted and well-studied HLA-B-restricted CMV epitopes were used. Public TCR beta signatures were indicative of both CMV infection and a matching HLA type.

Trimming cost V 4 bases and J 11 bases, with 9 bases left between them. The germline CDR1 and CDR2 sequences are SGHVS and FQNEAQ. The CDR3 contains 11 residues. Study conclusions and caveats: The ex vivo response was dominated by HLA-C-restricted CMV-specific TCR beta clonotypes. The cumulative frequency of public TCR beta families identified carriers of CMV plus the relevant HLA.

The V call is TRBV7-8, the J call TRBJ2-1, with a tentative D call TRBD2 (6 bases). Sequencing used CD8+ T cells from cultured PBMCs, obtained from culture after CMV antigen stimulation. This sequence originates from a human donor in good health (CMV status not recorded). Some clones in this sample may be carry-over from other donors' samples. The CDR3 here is CASSSSGQQFF. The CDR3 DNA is TGTGCCAGCAGCTCCAGCGGGCAGCAGTTCTTC.